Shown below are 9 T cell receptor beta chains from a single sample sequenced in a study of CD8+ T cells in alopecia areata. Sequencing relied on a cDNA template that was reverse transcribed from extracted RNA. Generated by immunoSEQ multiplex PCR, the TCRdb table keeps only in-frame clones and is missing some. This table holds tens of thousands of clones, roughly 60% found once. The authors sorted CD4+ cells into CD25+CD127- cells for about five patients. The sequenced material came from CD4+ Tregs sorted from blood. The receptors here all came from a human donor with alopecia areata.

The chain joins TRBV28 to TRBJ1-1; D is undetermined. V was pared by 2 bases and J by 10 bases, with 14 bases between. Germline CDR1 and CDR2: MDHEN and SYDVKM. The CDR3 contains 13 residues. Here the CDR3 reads CASSLQPPFGAFF. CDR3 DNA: TGTGCCAGCAGTTTACAACCCCCCTTTGGAGCTTTCTTT.

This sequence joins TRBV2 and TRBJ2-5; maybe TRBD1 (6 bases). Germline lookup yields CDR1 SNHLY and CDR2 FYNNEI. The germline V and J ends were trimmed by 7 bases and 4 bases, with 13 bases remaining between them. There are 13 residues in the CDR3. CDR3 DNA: TGTGCCAGCAAGTTAGGGGGTCGAGAGACCCAGTACTTC. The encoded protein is CASKLGGRETQYF.

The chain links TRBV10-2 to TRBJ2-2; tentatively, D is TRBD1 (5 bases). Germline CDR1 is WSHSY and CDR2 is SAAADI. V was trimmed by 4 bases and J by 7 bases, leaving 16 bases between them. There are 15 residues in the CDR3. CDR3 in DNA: TGCGCCAGCAGTGGGGTCAGGGCGCCCGGCGGGGAGCTGTTTTTT. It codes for CASSGVRAPGGELFF.

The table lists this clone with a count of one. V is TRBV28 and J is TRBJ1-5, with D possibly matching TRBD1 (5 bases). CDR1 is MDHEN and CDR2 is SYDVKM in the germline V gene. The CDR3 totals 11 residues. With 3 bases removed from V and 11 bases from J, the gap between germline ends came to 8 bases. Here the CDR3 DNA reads TGTGCCAGCAGTTTTGGGGGGGCCCAGCATTTT. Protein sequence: CASSFGGAQHF.

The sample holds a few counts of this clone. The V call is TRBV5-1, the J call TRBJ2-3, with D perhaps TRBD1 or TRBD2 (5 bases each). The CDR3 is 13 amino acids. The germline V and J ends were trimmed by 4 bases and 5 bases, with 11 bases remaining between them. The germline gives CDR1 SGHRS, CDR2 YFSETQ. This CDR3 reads CASSPQRGDTQYF. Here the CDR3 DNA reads TGCGCCAGCAGCCCGCAGAGGGGAGATACGCAGTATTTT.

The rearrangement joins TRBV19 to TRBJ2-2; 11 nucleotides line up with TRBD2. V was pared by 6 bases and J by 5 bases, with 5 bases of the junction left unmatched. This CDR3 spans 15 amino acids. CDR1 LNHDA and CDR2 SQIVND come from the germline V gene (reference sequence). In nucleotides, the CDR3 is TGTGCCAGTAGAACTAGCGGGAGTTGGACCGGGGAGCTGTTTTTT. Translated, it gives CASRTSGSWTGELFF.

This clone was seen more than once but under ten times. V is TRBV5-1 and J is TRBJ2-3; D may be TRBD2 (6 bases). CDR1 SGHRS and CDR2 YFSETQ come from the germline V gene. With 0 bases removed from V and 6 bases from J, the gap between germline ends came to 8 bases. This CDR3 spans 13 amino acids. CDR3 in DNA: TGCGCCAGCAGCTTGGCGGGGACTGATACGCAGTATTTT. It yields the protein CASSLAGTDTQYF.

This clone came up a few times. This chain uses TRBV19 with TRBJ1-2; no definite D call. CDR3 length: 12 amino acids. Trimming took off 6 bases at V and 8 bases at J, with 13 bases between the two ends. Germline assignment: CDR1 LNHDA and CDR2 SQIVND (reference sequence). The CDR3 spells CASSQTLWGYTF. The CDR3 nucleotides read TGTGCCAGTAGCCAGACCCTCTGGGGCTACACCTTC.

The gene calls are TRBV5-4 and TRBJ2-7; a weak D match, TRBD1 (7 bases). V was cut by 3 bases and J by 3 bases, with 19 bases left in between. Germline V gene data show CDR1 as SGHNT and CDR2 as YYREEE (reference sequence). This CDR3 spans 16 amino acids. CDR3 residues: CASSSLGAGGLYEQYF. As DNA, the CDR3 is TGTGCCAGCAGCTCGCTCGGGGCAGGGGGGCTCTACGAGCAGTACTTC.